This entry lists 31 T cell receptor beta chains sequenced from one sample in a study of blood T cell repertoires in COVID-19. Clones were read by immunoSEQ multiplex PCR, and TCRdb kept only the in-frame ones, dropping some. The table includes around 160,000 clones, more than 80% detected once. The sample comprised peripheral blood. These TCRs come from a human donor with acute or convalescent COVID-19. The donor label of this sample is uncertain.

The V and J genes are TRBV18 and TRBJ2-1; possible D gene TRBD2, 5 bases. Germline CDR1 KGHSH, CDR2 LQKENI. This CDR3 is 13 amino acids long. V lost 0 bases, J lost 10 bases, and 10 bases lay in between. The CDR3 region has the DNA TGTGCCAGCTCACCACCGAAGGGAGTAGAGCAGTTCTTC. It encodes CASSPPKGVEQFF.

This rearrangement joins TRBV24-1 to TRBJ2-2; maybe TRBD1 (6 bases). V gave up 5 bases and J gave up 0 bases, with 6 bases separating them. Germline CDR1 is KGHDR and CDR2 is SFDVKD. The CDR3 has 14 residues. This CDR3 is CATSGTANTGELFF. CDR3 coding DNA: TGTGCCACCAGTGGGACAGCGAACACCGGGGAGCTGTTTTTT.

The chain uses TRBV5-1 and TRBJ2-1, with TRBD1 as a possible D gene (5 bases). The CDR3 extends over 17 amino acids. Germline loops: CDR1 SGHRS, CDR2 YFSETQ. Trimming cost V 0 bases and J 8 bases, with 21 bases left between them. The CDR3: CASSLGRQGGLLDEQFF. CDR3 DNA: TGCGCCAGCAGCTTGGGACGGCAGGGTGGCCTGTTGGATGAGCAGTTCTTC.

This chain connects TRBV11-2 to TRBJ1-1; maybe TRBD1 (6 bases). V lost 5 bases to trimming and J lost 2 bases, with 15 bases between them. The CDR3 consists of 15 residues. Germline loops: CDR1 SGHAT, CDR2 FQNNGV. The CDR3 nucleotides are TGTGCCAGCAGCATACCAGGACAGATAAACACTGAAGCTTTCTTT. This encodes CASSIPGQINTEAFF.

This chain joins TRBV24-1 and TRBJ1-5; D is perhaps TRBD1 (5 bases). This CDR3 comprises 13 residues. V shed 9 bases and J shed 3 bases, with 11 bases lying between them. Germline assignment: CDR1 KGHDR and CDR2 SFDVKD. The CDR3 region has the DNA TGTGCCACCTCTCGGGGGAACAATCAGCCCCAGCATTTT. It encodes CATSRGNNQPQHF.

This clone was observed once. The chain combines TRBV10-3 with TRBJ1-2; D is uncertain. The V end was cut by 3 bases, the J end by 7 bases, with 12 bases between. The CDR3 is 13 amino acids. CDR1 and CDR2 from the germline V gene are ENHRY and SYGVKD. The CDR3 is CAISDSSEGGYTF. The CDR3 DNA is TGTGCCATCAGTGATAGCAGTGAGGGTGGCTACACCTTC.

DNA of the CDR3: TGTGCCTGGTCTTTGGGGAGGGGCGCCGGCAATCAGCCCCAGCATTTT. This encodes CAWSLGRGAGNQPQHF. This sequence joins TRBV30 and TRBJ1-5, with a weak D call TRBD1 (5 bases). The CDR3 is 16 amino acids. The V gene's germline CDR1 is GTSNPN and CDR2 SVGIG (reference sequence). Trimming cost V 5 bases and J 2 bases, with 19 bases left between them. Complete variable domain (other parts from reference TRBV30 and TRBJ1-5): SQTIHQWPATLVQPVGSPLSLECTVEGTSNPNLYWYRQAAGRGLQLLFYSVGIGQISSEVPQNLSASRPQDRQFILSSKKLLLSDSGFYLCAWSLGRGAGNQPQHFGDGTRLSIL.

The V call is TRBV6-1, the J call TRBJ2-1; D remains unclear. Germline V CDR1 and CDR2: MNHNS, SASEGT. Trimming stripped 1 base from V and 8 bases from J, with 9 bases between. This CDR3 region has 13 residues. The CDR3, as DNA: TGTGCCAGCAGTGAAGGGGTACGGGATGAGCAGTTCTTC. Its translation: CASSEGVRDEQFF.

The chain uses TRBV28 and TRBJ1-2; TRBD1 matches 7 bases. The CDR3 consists of 14 residues. Germline V gene data show CDR1 as MDHEN and CDR2 as SYDVKM. V trimming: 3 bases; J trimming: 4 bases; junction bases outside the gene matches: 5. This chain's CDR3 is CASSFYRGGYGYTF. The CDR3 DNA is TGTGCCAGCAGTTTTTACAGGGGAGGCTATGGCTACACCTTC.

The chain joins TRBV5-4 to TRBJ1-1; 8 nucleotides line up with TRBD1. This CDR3 has 14 residues. With V trimmed by 4 bases and J by 8 bases, 10 bases remained unmatched. Germline CDR1 reads SGHNT; CDR2 reads YYREEE (reference sequence). Written as DNA, the CDR3 is TGTGCCAGCAGCCCCTATGGACAGGGCCGGGAAGCTTTCTTT. Translating gives CASSPYGQGREAFF.

The chain uses TRBV10-3 and TRBJ1-3, with 7 positions matching TRBD1. CDR3 length: 15 amino acids. Germline CDR1 and CDR2: ENHRY and SYGVKD. Losses at the gene ends were 4 bases for V and 4 bases for J; bases not matched to a gene: 7. The CDR3 loop is CAISGSTGAGNTIYF. CDR3 in DNA: TGTGCCATCAGTGGGTCCACAGGGGCAGGAAACACCATATATTTT.

CDR3 DNA sequence: TGCGCCAGCAGCAACGGACAGGGAATCGGTGAAGCTTTCTTT. Translating gives CASSNGQGIGEAFF. The gene calls are TRBV5-1 and TRBJ1-1; TRBD1 matches 8 bases. The CDR3 has 14 residues. J gave up 7 bases and V 4 bases, and 9 bases lay outside the gene matches. Germline CDR1 SGHRS, CDR2 YFSETQ.

This chain joins TRBV6-6 and TRBJ2-1, with 7 bases that match TRBD1. This CDR3 contains 16 residues. V shed 0 bases, J shed 4 bases, and the junction held 6 bases outside the gene matches. CDR1 and CDR2 from the germline V gene are MNHNY and SVGAGI (reference sequence). The CDR3: CASSYSDRSRYNEQFF. The CDR3 DNA is TGTGCCAGCAGTTACTCGGACAGGTCCCGGTACAATGAGCAGTTCTTC.

The chain links TRBV7-8 to TRBJ1-1; D is possibly TRBD1 (5 bases). CDR3 length: 14 residues. Trimming took 3 bases from V and 4 from J, leaving 12 bases between them. CDR1 is SGHVS and CDR2 is FQNEAQ in the germline V gene. The CDR3 region is CASSLKTQGTEAFF. CDR3 coding DNA: TGTGCCAGCAGCTTGAAGACCCAGGGCACTGAAGCTTTCTTT.

A few counts support this clone. The chain has TRBV3-1 (or the pseudogene TRBV3-2) and TRBJ1-3, with a tentative D call TRBD1 (6 bases). This CDR3 comprises 16 residues. Per the germline V gene, CDR1 is LGHDT and CDR2 is YNNKEL (reference sequence). Deletions cut 1 base from V and 1 base from J, with 11 bases between. The DNA of the CDR3 is TGTGCCAGCAGCCAAGGAGTCACAGGGTCTGGAAACACCATATATTTT. It yields the protein CASSQGVTGSGNTIYF.

For this clone: Compared with germline, one end of the junction differs, possibly owing to a read error. The CDR3 sequence is CASSVSRGLHQPQHF. CDR3 in DNA: TGTGCCAGCAGTGTATCGAGGGGGCTGCATCAGCCCCAGCATTTT. V and J are TRBV27 and TRBJ1-5; 7 nucleotides agree with TRBD1. CDR3 length: 15 residues. From germline, CDR1 is MNHEY and CDR2 SMNVEV (reference sequence).

This clone was observed once. The chain employs TRBV11-2 and TRBJ1-3, with a weak D call TRBD1 (5 bases). CDR1 and CDR2 from the germline V gene are SGHAT and FQNNGV. The length of the CDR3 is 17 residues. The V and J ends lost 5 bases and 1 base respectively, with 18 bases between them. The CDR3 sequence is CASSLSDPRGSGNTIYF. DNA of the CDR3: TGTGCCAGCAGCCTTTCCGACCCACGGGGGTCTGGAAACACCATATATTTT.

This chain links TRBV2 with TRBJ2-7, with 15 nucleotides matching TRBD2. V trimming: 6 bases; J trimming: 6 bases; junction bases outside the gene matches: 6. The CDR3 length is 15 residues. CDR1 is SNHLY, CDR2 FYNNEI, per germline. The CDR3 coding sequence is TGTGCCAGCAGCCCTGGACTAGCGGGGGGGCTCGAGCAGTACTTC. Protein: CASSPGLAGGLEQYF.

This clone was seen only a few times. The V call is TRBV11-2, the J call TRBJ2-7; TRBD1 agrees at 7 bases. The germline CDR1 and CDR2 sequences are SGHAT and FQNNGV. Trimming took 4 bases from V and 5 from J; bases not matched to a gene: 5. This CDR3 is built from 13 residues. CDR3 sequence: CASSSDREDEQYV. CDR3 nucleotides: TGTGCCAGCAGCTCAGACAGGGAAGACGAGCAGTACGTC.

The V gene is TRBV2, the J gene TRBJ2-1; the D is unclear. This CDR3 spans 12 amino acids. Germline-derived CDR1 and CDR2 are SNHLY and FYNNEI. Deletions cut 5 bases from V and 10 bases from J, with 12 bases between. CDR3: CASSLLLQEQFF. CDR3 DNA sequence: TGTGCCAGCAGTCTGCTTTTACAAGAGCAGTTCTTC. The full variable domain, its missing parts supplied by reference TRBV2 and TRBJ2-1, is EPEVTQTPSHQVTQMGQEVILRCVPISNHLYFYWYRQILGQKVEFLVSFYNNEISEKSEIFDDQFSVERPDGSNFTLKIRSTKLEDSAMYFCASSLLLQEQFFGPGTRLTVL.

This chain uses TRBV6-5 with TRBJ2-7; possibly TRBD1 for D (6 bases). Trimming shortened V by 4 bases and J by 2 bases, and 12 bases separated the two germline ends. Germline V CDR1 and CDR2: MNHEY, SVGAGI. The CDR3 is made up of 14 amino acids. The DNA of the CDR3 is TGTGCCAGCAGTTCTACAGGGTACGCCTACGAGCAGTACTTC. As protein: CASSSTGYAYEQYF.

V usage is TRBV4-1 and J usage is TRBJ2-7; D perhaps matches TRBD2 (6 bases). V was cut by 4 bases and J by 0 bases, with 13 bases left in between. This CDR3 is built from 15 residues. Germline-derived CDR1 and CDR2 are MGHRA and YSYEKL. The CDR3 sequence is CASSRGEESSYEQYF. DNA for the CDR3: TGCGCCAGCAGCCGGGGGGAAGAGAGCTCCTACGAGCAGTACTTC.

This clone was seen only once. V usage is TRBV7-9 and J usage is TRBJ2-3; 7 bases line up with TRBD2. After removal of 0 bases from V and 1 base from J, the junction contained 7 bases not matched to a gene. The CDR3 extends over 17 amino acids. Germline V CDR1 and CDR2: SEHNR, FQNEAQ (reference sequence). The CDR3 spells CASSLARTAGGTDTQYF. For the CDR3, the DNA is TGTGCCAGCAGCTTAGCTCGAACCGCGGGGGGCACAGATACGCAGTATTTT.

The V call is TRBV7-9, the J call TRBJ2-2; 9 positions match TRBD2. The CDR3 is 15 residues long. The ends lost 2 bases at V and 7 bases at J; junction bases unmatched: 5. The V gene's germline CDR1 is SEHNR and CDR2 FQNEAQ (reference sequence). CDR3 nucleotide sequence: TGTGCCAGCAGCTTACCTGGGACTAGCCTCGGGGAGCTGTTTTTT. Translating gives CASSLPGTSLGELFF.

This chain uses TRBV4-1 with TRBJ2-3; TRBD1 might be the D (5 bases). CDR1 and CDR2 (germline): MGHRA, YSYEKL. The CDR3 runs to 15 residues. V lost 3 bases and J lost 2, with 12 bases in between. CDR3 bases: TGCGCCAGCAGCCATGGAGTAGGGGTCACAGATACGCAGTATTTT. Its protein product is CASSHGVGVTDTQYF.

The chain carries TRBV28 and TRBJ1-6; no clear D gene. The CDR3 contains 13 residues. From germline, CDR1 is MDHEN and CDR2 SYDVKM. V gave up 0 bases and J gave up 18 bases, with 15 bases separating them. In nucleotides, the CDR3 is TGTGCCAGCAGTTTATGGGTCGGAGACCCGGACCACTTT. It specifies CASSLWVGDPDHF.

The V and J genes are TRBV2 and TRBJ1-6, with D tentatively TRBD1 (5 bases). CDR3 length: 15 residues. V dropped 2 bases and J dropped 9 bases, with 14 bases sitting between them. The germline V gene encodes CDR1 SNHLY and CDR2 FYNNEI. The CDR3 spells CASSEWDLKISPLHF. The CDR3 DNA reads as TGTGCCAGCAGTGAATGGGACTTGAAGATTTCACCCCTCCACTTT.

This clone showed up just a few times. This chain connects TRBV3-1 (or the pseudogene TRBV3-2) to TRBJ1-1; the D is unclear. CDR3 length equals 13 residues. Germline-derived CDR1 and CDR2 are LGHDT and YNNKEL (reference sequence). Trimming cost V 4 bases and J 6 bases, with 12 bases left between them. The CDR3 nucleotides read TGTGCCAGCAGCCTCCGGTCGGTCGCTGAAGCTTTCTTT. Translating gives CASSLRSVAEAFF.

This clone was seen only a few times. This chain joins TRBV30 and TRBJ1-4; D may be TRBD1 (6 bases). Trimming removed 2 bases from V and 4 bases from J, with 11 bases in between. From germline, CDR1 is GTSNPN and CDR2 SVGIG (reference sequence). CDR3 size: 14 residues. CDR3 DNA: TGTGCCTGGAGTAAGGACAGCATTAATGAAAAACTGTTTTTT. Its protein product is CAWSKDSINEKLFF.

The gene calls are TRBV6-5 and TRBJ1-6, with D possibly matching TRBD1 (5 bases). This CDR3 spans 16 amino acids. Trimming removed 2 bases from V and 7 bases from J, with 15 bases in between. From germline, CDR1 is MNHEY and CDR2 SVGAGI. For the CDR3, the DNA is TGTGCCAGCAGTTACGGAGGGACCCGGGGGAATTCACCCCTCCACTTT. As protein: CASSYGGTRGNSPLHF.

This rearrangement joins TRBV9 to TRBJ1-1, with D maybe TRBD1 (5 bases). Trimming removed 0 bases from V and 3 bases from J, with 15 bases in between. The CDR3 is 16 amino acids. Germline CDR1 and CDR2: SGDLS and YYNGEE. DNA for the CDR3: TGTGCCAGCAGCGTAGATGGGCAGCAGGGTCACACTGAAGCTTTCTTT. Protein: CASSVDGQQGHTEAFF.